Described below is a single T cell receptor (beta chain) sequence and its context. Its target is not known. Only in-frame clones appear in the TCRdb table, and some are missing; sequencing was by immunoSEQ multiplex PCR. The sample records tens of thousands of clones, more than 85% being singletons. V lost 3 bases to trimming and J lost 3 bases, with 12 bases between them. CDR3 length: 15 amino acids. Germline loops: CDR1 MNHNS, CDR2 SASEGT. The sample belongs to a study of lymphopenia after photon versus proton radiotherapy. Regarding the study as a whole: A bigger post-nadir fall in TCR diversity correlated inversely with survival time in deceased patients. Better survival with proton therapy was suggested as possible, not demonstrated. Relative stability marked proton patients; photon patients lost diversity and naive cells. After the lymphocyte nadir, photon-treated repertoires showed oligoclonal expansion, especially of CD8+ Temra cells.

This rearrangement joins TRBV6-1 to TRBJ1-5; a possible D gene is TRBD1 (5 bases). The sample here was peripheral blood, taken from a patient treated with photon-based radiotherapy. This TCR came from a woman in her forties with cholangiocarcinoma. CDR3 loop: CASSETPGLNQPQHF. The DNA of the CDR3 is TGTGCCAGCAGTGAGACCCCGGGGCTCAATCAGCCCCAGCATTTT.